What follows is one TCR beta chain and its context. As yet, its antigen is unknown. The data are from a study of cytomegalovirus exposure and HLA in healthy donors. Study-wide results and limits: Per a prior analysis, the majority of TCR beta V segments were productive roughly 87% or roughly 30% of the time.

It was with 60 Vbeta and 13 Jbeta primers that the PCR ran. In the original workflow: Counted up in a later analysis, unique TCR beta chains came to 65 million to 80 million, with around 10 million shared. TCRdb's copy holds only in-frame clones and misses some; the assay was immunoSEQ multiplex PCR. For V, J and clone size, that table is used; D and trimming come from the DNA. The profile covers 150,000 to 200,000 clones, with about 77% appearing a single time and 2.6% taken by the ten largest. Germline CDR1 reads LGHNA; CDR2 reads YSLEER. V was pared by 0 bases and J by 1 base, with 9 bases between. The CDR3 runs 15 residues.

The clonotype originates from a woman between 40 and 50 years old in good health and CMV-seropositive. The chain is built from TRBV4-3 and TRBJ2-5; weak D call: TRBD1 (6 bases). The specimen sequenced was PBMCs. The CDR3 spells CASSQDGQSQETQYF. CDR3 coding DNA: TGCGCCAGCAGCCAAGACGGACAGAGCCAAGAGACCCAGTACTTC.